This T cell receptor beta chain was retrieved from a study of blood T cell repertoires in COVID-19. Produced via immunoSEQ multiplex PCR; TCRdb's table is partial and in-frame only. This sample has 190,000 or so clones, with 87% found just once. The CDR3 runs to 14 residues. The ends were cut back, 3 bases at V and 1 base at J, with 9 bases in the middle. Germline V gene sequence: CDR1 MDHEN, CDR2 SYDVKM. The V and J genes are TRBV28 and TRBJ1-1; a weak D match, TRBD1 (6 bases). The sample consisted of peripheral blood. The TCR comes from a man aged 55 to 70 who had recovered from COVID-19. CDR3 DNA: TGTGCCAGCAGTTTTGTGGGACAGAACACTGAAGCTTTCTTT. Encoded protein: CASSFVGQNTEAFF.